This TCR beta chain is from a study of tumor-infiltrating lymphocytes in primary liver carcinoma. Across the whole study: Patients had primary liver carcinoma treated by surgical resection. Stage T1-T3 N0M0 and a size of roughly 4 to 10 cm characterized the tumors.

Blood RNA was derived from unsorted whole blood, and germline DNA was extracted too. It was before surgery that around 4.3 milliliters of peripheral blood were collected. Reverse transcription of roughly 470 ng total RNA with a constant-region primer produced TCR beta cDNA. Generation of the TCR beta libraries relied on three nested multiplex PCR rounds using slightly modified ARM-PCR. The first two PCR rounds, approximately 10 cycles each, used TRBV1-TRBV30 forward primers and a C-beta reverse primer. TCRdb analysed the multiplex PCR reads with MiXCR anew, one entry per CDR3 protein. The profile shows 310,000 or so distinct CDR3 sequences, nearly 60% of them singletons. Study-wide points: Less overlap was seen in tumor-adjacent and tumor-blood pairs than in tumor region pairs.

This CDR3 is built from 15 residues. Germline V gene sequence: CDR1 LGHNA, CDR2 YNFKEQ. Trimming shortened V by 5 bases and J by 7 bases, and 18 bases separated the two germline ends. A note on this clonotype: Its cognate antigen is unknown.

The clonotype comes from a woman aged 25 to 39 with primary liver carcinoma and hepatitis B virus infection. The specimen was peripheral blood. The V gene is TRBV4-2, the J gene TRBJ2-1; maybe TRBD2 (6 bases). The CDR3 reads CASSFIGTGDNEQFF. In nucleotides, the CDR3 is TGTGCCAGCAGCTTCATCGGGACTGGGGATAATGAGCAGTTCTTC.